Presented here are 6 T cell receptor beta chains from one specimen sequenced in a study of cytomegalovirus exposure and HLA in healthy donors. The PCR made use of 60 Vbeta and 13 Jbeta primers. Repertoires were generated with immunoSEQ multiplex PCR, while TCRdb's copy carries only in-frame clones and drops some. Among some 100,000 clones listed, 77% were seen once. Sequenced input: PBMCs. The receptors were gathered from a man over 45 in good health and CMV-seropositive.

This rearrangement joins TRBV29-1 to TRBJ2-5; D not certain. CDR3 size: 11 residues. The V and J ends lost 5 bases and 9 bases respectively, with 13 bases between them. CDR1 is SQVTM and CDR2 is ANQGSEA in the germline V gene. The CDR3 region is CSVKLSGAQYF. In nucleotides, the CDR3 is TGCAGCGTTAAGCTTTCGGGTGCCCAGTACTTC.

V gene TRBV2 combines with J gene TRBJ1-4, with 8 bases that match TRBD1. The trim removed 4 bases at V and 8 bases at J, leaving 3 bases unmatched. CDR3 length: 13 amino acids. Germline values: CDR1 SNHLY, CDR2 FYNNEI. In DNA form, the CDR3 reads TGTGCCAGCAGTGCGGACAGGGCGGAAAAACTGTTTTTT. This sequence encodes CASSADRAEKLFF.

The table lists this clone with a count of one. This chain links TRBV19 with TRBJ1-5; D may be TRBD1 (5 bases). There are 15 residues in the CDR3. The germline gives CDR1 LNHDA, CDR2 SQIVND (reference sequence). V was trimmed by 5 bases and J by 4 bases, leaving 15 bases between them. This CDR3 reads CASSRGGRGNQPQHF. The CDR3 DNA reads as TGTGCCAGTAGTCGGGGAGGGAGGGGAAATCAGCCCCAGCATTTT.

The chain employs TRBV2 and TRBJ2-7, with no clear D. The CDR3 covers 14 residues. Germline V gene lookup returns CDR1 SNHLY and CDR2 FYNNEI. Between the trimmed V and J ends, which lost 4 bases and 3 bases, there was a span of 13 bases. The CDR3 reads CASSAPSYRYEQYF. The CDR3 nucleotides read TGTGCCAGCAGTGCTCCCTCCTACCGCTACGAGCAGTACTTC.

This clone was observed a handful of times. DNA of the CDR3: TGTGCCATCAGTGAGTTGAGGACTTCATTCTCCTACAATGAGCAGTTCTTC. Translating gives CAISELRTSFSYNEQFF. The V and J genes are TRBV10-3 and TRBJ2-1; D is possibly TRBD2 (5 bases). Trimming cost V 1 base and J 0 bases, with 13 bases left between them. The CDR3 is 17 amino acids. Germline V gene lookup returns CDR1 ENHRY and CDR2 SYGVKD.

V is TRBV2 and J is TRBJ2-1; the match to TRBD2 covers 13 bases. V shed 6 bases and J 7 bases; nucleotides not matched to a gene: 6. The CDR3 spans 15 residues. Germline lookup yields CDR1 SNHLY and CDR2 FYNNEI. The CDR3 DNA reads as TGTGCCAGCAGAGGGACTAGCGGGAACGGTAATGAGCAGTTCTTC. Translation: CASRGTSGNGNEQFF.